Presented here are 12 T cell receptor beta chains from one specimen sequenced in a study of blood T cells in healthy people across ages. Then a second PCR, running about 6 to 12 cycles, was carried out with a sample-barcoded 5' primer and a J-beta primer mix. TCRdb ran MiXCR on the 5' RACE reads and lists one entry per CDR3 protein. Of over 700,000 distinct CDR3 sequences listed, less than 70% are singletons. What was sequenced was blood. Receptors originate from a man older than 75 in good health.

The rearrangement uses TRBV7-9 and TRBJ2-7, with D perhaps TRBD2 (5 bases). Germline V gene data show CDR1 as SEHNR and CDR2 as FQNEAQ (reference sequence). The CDR3 runs to 14 residues. Trimming took off 3 bases at V and 5 bases at J, with 14 bases between the two ends. The DNA for the CDR3 is TGTGCCAGCAGCTTCTGGGAGATAAGGGACGAGCAGTACTTC. Its protein is CASSFWEIRDEQYF. Together with reference TRBV7-9 and TRBJ2-7, the CDR3 gives the full variable domain: DTGVSQNPRHKITKRGQNVTFRCDPISEHNRLYWYRQTLGQGPEFLTYFQNEAQLEKSRLLSDRFSAERPKGSFSTLEIQRTEQGDSAMYLCASSFWEIRDEQYFGPGTRLTVT.

The chain links TRBV27 to TRBJ2-1, with TRBD1 identical over 8 bases. Per germline, CDR1 MNHEY and CDR2 SMNVEV (reference sequence). V shed 6 bases, J shed 7 bases, and the junction held 8 bases outside the gene matches. This CDR3 comprises 14 residues. The CDR3 protein is CASRDRAKRNEQFF. CDR3 sequence (DNA): TGTGCCAGCAGGGACAGGGCAAAACGGAATGAGCAGTTCTTC.

This chain connects TRBV27 to TRBJ1-2; D is ambiguous. The CDR3 is 16 amino acids. V dropped 4 bases and J dropped 6 bases, with 21 bases sitting between them. Germline V gene lookup returns CDR1 MNHEY and CDR2 SMNVEV (reference sequence). The CDR3 DNA reads TGTGCCAGCAGTTCCCCGTTAAAGGGCCGTAGCCATGGCTACACCTTC. This codes for CASSSPLKGRSHGYTF.

Written as DNA, the CDR3 is TGTGCCACCAGTGAACCTGGGACTAGCGGGAGATCAGATACGCAGTATTTT. This translates into CATSEPGTSGRSDTQYF. The chain is built from TRBV24-1 and TRBJ2-3; 14 bases map to TRBD2. Unmatched junction bases numbered 6, after V lost 4 bases and J lost 4 bases. The CDR3 extends over 17 amino acids. Germline CDR1 and CDR2: KGHDR and SFDVKD.

This rearrangement joins TRBV7-2 to TRBJ2-7; D perhaps matches TRBD1 (6 bases). The germline V gene has CDR1 SGHTA and CDR2 FQGNSA. The CDR3 sequence is 13 residues long. Between the trimmed V and J ends, which lost 4 bases and 6 bases, there was a span of 13 bases. CDR3 loop: CASSSEQGFEQYF. The CDR3 DNA follows: TGTGCCAGCAGCTCAGAACAGGGATTCGAGCAGTACTTC.

V gene TRBV5-1 combines with J gene TRBJ2-1, with D possibly being TRBD2 (5 bases). The CDR3 sequence is 15 residues long. Trimming stripped 4 bases from V and 5 bases from J, with 16 bases between. Germline V gene data show CDR1 as SGHRS and CDR2 as YFSETQ. The CDR3 here is CASSTSGDNNNEQFF. CDR3 DNA sequence: TGCGCCAGCAGCACCAGCGGCGACAACAACAATGAGCAGTTCTTC.

This clonotype was recorded a few times. This may be a read error: a much more frequent sequence differs by one nucleotide. The chain recombines TRBV9 with TRBJ2-5; TRBD1 matches at 9 bases. Germline V gene lookup returns CDR1 SGDLS and CDR2 YYNGEE. V was clipped by 1 base and J by 7 bases; unmatched bases: 5. This CDR3 comprises 14 residues. The CDR3 protein is CASSVQGQGATQYF. DNA of the CDR3: TGTGCCAGCAGCGTACAGGGACAGGGTGCGACCCAGTACTTC.

V gene TRBV7-3 combines with J gene TRBJ1-1; D unclear. This CDR3 contains 13 residues. Trimming left V 6 bases short and J 4 bases short, with 12 bases between. Germline CDR1 reads SGHTA; CDR2 reads FQGTGA. This CDR3 reads CASSVGMGTEAFF. The CDR3 DNA reads as TGTGCCAGCAGTGTAGGGATGGGCACTGAAGCTTTCTTT.

The V call is TRBV27, the J call TRBJ1-2, with 8 nucleotides matching TRBD1. V trimming: 6 bases; J trimming: 4 bases; junction bases outside the gene matches: 7. Germline CDR1 is MNHEY and CDR2 is SMNVEV (reference sequence). The CDR3 is 14 amino acids. The CDR3 DNA sequence: TGTGCCAGCAGGGACGCAGGGGGCCGCTATGGCTACACCTTC. Translation: CASRDAGGRYGYTF.

V usage is TRBV18 and J usage is TRBJ2-5; D unresolved. The CDR3 has 13 residues. Germline V gene data show CDR1 as KGHSH and CDR2 as LQKENI. Deletions cut 3 bases from V and 5 bases from J, with 10 bases between. The CDR3 sequence is CASSPLSWETQYF. Written as DNA, the CDR3 is TGTGCCAGCTCACCGCTTTCCTGGGAGACCCAGTACTTC.

The chain employs TRBV11-2 and TRBJ2-1; 12 positions match TRBD2. The junction had 4 bases not matched to a gene; V was cut back by 1 base and J by 3 bases. The CDR3 totals 17 residues. CDR1 is SGHAT, CDR2 FQNNGV, per germline. The CDR3: CASSLVGLAGRYNEQFF. In DNA form, the CDR3 reads TGTGCCAGCAGCTTAGTTGGACTAGCGGGACGCTACAATGAGCAGTTCTTC.

This clonotype turned up a few times. The V gene is TRBV12-3 or TRBV12-4, the J gene TRBJ2-5; D perhaps matches TRBD2 (6 bases). The J call is uncertain, as TRBJ2-7 better fits the DNA end. The CDR3 length is 14 residues. The CDR3 DNA sequence: TGTGCCAGCAGTTTAATTGGCAGGAGGGGCGAGCAGTACTTC. Residues: CASSLIGRRGEQYF.